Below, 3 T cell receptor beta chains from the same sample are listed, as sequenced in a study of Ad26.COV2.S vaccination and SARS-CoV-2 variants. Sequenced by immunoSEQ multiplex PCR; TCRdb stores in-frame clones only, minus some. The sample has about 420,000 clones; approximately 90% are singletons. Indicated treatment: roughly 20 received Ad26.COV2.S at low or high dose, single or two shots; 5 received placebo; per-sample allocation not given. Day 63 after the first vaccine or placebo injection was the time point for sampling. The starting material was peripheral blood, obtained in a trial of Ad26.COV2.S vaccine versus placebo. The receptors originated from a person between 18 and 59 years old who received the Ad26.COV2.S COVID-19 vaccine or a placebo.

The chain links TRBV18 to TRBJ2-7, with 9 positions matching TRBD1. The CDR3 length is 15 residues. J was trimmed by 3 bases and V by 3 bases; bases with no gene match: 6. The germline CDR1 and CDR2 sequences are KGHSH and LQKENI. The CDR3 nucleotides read TGTGCCAGCTCACCGGGGACAGGGACGCACTACGAGCAGTACTTC. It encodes CASSPGTGTHYEQYF. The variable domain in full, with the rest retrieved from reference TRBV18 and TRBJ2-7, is NAGVMQNPRHLVRRRGQEARLRCSPMKGHSHVYWYRQLPEEGLKFMVYLQKENIIDESGMPKERFSAEFPKEGPSILRIQQVVRGDSAAYFCASSPGTGTHYEQYFGPGTRLTVT.

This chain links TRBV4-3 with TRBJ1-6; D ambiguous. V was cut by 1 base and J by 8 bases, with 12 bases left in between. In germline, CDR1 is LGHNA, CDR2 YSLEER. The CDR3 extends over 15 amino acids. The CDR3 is CASSQGLSRDSPLHF. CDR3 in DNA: TGCGCCAGCAGCCAAGGACTGAGTAGGGATTCACCCCTCCACTTT.

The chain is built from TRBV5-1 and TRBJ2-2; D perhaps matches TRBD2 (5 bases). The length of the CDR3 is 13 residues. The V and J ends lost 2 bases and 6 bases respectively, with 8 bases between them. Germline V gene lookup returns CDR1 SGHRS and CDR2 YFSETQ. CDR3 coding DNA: TGCGCCAGCAGCTTAGCGAGGGCCGGGGAGCTGTTTTTT. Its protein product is CASSLARAGELFF.